The sequence of this T cell receptor beta chain was determined in a study of CD8+ T cells in alopecia areata. Across the whole study: Oral tofacitinib (5 to 10 mg twice daily) was administered to treated patients.

As for treatment: oral pan-JAK inhibitor, 5-10 mg twice daily. This clone was recorded a few times. This CDR3 region has 14 residues. J was trimmed by 6 bases and V by 3 bases; bases with no gene match: 5. Germline-derived CDR1 and CDR2 are SGHNT and YYREEE (reference sequence). cDNA reverse transcribed from extracted RNA served as the sequencing template. The table came from immunoSEQ multiplex PCR; TCRdb's copy has only in-frame clones and leaves some out. The sample yields roughly 150,000 clones, roughly 54% seen once. The starting material was CD8+ T cells sorted from blood, obtained at week 4, from a patient treated with tofacitinib. The sequence was obtained from a human donor with alopecia areata. The chain couples TRBV5-4 to TRBJ1-1; 10 bases map to TRBD1. The CDR3 DNA reads as TGTGCCAGCAGCTATGGGACAGGGGCCCCTGAAGCTTTCTTT. It encodes CASSYGTGAPEAFF.